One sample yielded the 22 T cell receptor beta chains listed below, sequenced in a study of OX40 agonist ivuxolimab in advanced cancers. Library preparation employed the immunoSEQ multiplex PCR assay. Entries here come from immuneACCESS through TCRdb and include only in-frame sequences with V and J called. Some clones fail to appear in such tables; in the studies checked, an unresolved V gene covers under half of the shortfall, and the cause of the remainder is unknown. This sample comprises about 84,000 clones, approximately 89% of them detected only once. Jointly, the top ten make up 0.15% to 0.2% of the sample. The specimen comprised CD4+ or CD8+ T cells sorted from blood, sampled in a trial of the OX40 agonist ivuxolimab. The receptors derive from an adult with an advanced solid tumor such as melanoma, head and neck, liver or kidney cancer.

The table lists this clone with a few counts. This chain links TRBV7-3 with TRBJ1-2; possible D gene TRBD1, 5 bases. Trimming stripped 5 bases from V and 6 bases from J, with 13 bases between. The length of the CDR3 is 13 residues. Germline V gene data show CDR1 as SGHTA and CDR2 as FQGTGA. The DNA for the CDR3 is TGTGCCAGCAGCCAAAGGGACGGTCATGGCTACACCTTC. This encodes CASSQRDGHGYTF.

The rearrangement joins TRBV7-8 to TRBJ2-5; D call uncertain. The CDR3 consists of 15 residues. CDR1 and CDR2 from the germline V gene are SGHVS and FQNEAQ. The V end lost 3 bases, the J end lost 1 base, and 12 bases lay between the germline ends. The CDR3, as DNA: TGTGCCAGCAGCTTTTTGGACGCTCTCCAAGAGACCCAGTACTTC. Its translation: CASSFLDALQETQYF.

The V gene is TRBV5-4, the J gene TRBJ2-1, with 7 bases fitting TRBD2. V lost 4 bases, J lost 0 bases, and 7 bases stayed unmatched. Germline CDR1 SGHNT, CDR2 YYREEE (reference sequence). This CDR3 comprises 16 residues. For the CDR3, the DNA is TGTGCCAGCAGCCCCGCTAGCGGACGCTCCTACAATGAGCAGTTCTTC. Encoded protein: CASSPASGRSYNEQFF.

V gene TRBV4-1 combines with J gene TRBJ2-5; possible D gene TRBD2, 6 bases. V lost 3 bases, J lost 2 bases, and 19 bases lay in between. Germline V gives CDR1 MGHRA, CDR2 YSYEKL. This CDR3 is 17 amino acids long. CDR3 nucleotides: TGCGCCAGCAGCCAGGGAACACTAGCCCGGAGTCAAGAGACCCAGTACTTC. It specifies CASSQGTLARSQETQYF.

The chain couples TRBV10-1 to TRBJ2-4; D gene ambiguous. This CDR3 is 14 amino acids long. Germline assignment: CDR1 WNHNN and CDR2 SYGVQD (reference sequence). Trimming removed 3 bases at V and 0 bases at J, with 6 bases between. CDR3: CASSERLAKNIQYF. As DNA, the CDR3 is TGCGCCAGCAGTGAAAGGTTAGCCAAAAACATTCAGTACTTC.

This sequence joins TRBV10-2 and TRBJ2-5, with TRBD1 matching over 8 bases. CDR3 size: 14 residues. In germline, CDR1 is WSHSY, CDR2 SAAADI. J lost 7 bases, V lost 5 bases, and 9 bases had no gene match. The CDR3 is CASSLGQVGWTQYF. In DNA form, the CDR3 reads TGCGCCAGCAGTCTGGGACAGGTCGGATGGACCCAGTACTTC.

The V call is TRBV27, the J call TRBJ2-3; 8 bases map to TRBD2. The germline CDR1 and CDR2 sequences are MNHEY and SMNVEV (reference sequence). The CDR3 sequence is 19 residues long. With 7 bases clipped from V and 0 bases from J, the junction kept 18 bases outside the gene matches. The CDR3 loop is CASKPRGGRPISSTDTQYF. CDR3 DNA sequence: TGTGCCAGCAAACCTCGAGGCGGGAGGCCAATAAGCAGCACAGATACGCAGTATTTT.

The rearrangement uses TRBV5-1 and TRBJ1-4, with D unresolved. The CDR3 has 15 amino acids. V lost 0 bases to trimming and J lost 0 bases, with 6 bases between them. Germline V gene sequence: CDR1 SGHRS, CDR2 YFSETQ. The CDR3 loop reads CASSLGRATNEKLFF. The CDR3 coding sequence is TGCGCCAGCAGCTTGGGCCGTGCAACTAATGAAAAACTGTTTTTT.

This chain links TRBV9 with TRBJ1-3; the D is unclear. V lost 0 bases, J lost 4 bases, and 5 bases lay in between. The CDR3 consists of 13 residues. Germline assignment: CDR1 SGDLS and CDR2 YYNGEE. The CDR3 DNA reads TGTGCCAGCAGCGTAGATCTCGGAAACACCATATATTTT. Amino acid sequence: CASSVDLGNTIYF.

The CDR3 region has the DNA TGTGCCAGTAGCCCCGCCAGGGGATTCTCTGGGGCCAACGTCCTGACTTTC. Translating gives CASSPARGFSGANVLTF. The chain combines TRBV19 with TRBJ2-6; tentatively, D is TRBD1 (6 bases). V lost 6 bases and J 0 bases, leaving 15 bases between the germline ends. The germline gives CDR1 LNHDA, CDR2 SQIVND (reference sequence). The CDR3 runs 17 residues.

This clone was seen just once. The chain's CDR3 is CATSSFPRTADNEQFF. The CDR3 DNA reads as TGTGCCACCAGCAGTTTCCCAAGGACCGCCGACAATGAGCAGTTCTTC. The J gene is TRBJ2-1, the V gene TRBV15; no definite D call. V was pared by 3 bases and J by 5 bases, with 17 bases between. The CDR3 totals 16 residues. CDR1 is LNHNV, CDR2 YYDKDF, per germline (reference sequence).

CDR3 sequence: CASRRLAGEETQYF. CDR3 DNA: TGTGCCAGTAGACGACTAGCGGGAGAGGAGACCCAGTACTTC. The chain is built from TRBV19 and TRBJ2-5, with 12 positions matching TRBD2. Germline-derived CDR1 and CDR2 are LNHDA and SQIVND (reference sequence). After removal of 6 bases from V and 5 bases from J, the junction contained 4 bases not matched to a gene. The CDR3 is made up of 14 amino acids. Variable domain in full (rest from reference TRBV19 and TRBJ2-5): DGGITQSPKYLFRKEGQNVTLSCEQNLNHDAMYWYRQDPGQGLRLIYYSQIVNDFQKGDIAEGYSVSREKKESFPLTVTSAQKNPTAFYLCASRRLAGEETQYFGPGTRLLVL.

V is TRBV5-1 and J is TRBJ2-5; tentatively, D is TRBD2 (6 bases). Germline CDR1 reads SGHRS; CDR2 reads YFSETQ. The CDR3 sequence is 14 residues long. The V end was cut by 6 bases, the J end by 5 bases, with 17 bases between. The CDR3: CASKAPRDRETQYF. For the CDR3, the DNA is TGCGCCAGCAAGGCCCCGCGGGATCGGGAGACCCAGTACTTC.

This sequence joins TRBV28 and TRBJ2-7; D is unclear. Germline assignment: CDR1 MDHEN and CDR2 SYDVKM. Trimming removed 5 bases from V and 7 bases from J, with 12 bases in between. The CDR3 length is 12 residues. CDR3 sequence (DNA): TGTGCCAGCAGTCCTGGACCTAGGGAGCAGTACTTC. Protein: CASSPGPREQYF.

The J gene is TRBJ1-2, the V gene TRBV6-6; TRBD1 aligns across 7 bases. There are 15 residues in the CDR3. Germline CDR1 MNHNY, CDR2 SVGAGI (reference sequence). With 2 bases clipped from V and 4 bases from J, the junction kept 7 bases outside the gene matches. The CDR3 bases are TGTGCCAGCAGTTACGACATAGGGGGCTCCTATGGCTACACCTTC. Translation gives CASSYDIGGSYGYTF.

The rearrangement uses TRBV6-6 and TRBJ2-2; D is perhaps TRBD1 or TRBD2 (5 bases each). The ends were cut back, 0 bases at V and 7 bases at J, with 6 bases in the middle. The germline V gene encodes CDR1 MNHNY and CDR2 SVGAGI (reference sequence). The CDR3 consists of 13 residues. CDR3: CASSYSGVGELFF. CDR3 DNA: TGTGCCAGCAGTTACTCGGGGGTCGGGGAGCTGTTTTTT.

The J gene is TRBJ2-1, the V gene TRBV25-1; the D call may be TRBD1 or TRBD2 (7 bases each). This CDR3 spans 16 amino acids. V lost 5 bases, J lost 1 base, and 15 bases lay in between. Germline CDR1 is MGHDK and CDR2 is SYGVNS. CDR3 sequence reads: CASSKRQGGSYNEQFF. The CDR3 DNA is TGTGCCAGCAGTAAACGACAGGGAGGGTCCTACAATGAGCAGTTCTTC.

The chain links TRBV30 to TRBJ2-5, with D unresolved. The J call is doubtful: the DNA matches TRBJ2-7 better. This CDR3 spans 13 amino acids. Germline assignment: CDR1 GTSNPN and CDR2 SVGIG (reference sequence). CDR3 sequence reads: CAWSASLFYEQYF. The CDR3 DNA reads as TGTGCCTGGAGTGCGAGTTTATTTTACGAGCAGTACTTC.

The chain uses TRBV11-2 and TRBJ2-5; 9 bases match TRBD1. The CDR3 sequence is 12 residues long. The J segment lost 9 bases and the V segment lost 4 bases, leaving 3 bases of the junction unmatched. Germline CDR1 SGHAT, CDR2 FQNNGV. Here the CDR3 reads CASSSQGAAQYF. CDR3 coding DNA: TGTGCCAGCAGCTCACAGGGGGCGGCCCAGTACTTC.

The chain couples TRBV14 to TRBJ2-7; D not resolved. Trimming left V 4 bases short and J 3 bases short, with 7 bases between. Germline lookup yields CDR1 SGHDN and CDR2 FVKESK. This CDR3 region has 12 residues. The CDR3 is CASSLSHYEQYF. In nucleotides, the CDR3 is TGTGCCAGCAGCCTCTCACACTACGAGCAGTACTTC. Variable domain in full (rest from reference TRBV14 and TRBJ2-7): EAGVTQFPSHSVIEKGQTVTLRCDPISGHDNLYWYRRVMGKEIKFLLHFVKESKQDESGMPNNRFLAERTGGTYSTLKVQPAELEDSGVYFCASSLSHYEQYFGPGTRLTVT.

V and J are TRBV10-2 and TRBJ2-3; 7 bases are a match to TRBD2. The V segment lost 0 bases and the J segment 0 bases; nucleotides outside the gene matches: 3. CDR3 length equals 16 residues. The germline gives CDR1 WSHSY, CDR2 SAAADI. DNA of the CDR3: TGCGCCAGCAGTGAGTCGGTTAGCGGGAGCACAGATACGCAGTATTTT. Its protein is CASSESVSGSTDTQYF.

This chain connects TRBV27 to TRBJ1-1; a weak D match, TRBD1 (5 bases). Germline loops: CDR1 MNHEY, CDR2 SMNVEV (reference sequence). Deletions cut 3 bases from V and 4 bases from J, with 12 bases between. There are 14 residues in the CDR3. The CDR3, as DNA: TGTGCCAGCAGTTTCATGGCAGGGATCACTGAAGCTTTCTTT. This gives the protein CASSFMAGITEAFF.